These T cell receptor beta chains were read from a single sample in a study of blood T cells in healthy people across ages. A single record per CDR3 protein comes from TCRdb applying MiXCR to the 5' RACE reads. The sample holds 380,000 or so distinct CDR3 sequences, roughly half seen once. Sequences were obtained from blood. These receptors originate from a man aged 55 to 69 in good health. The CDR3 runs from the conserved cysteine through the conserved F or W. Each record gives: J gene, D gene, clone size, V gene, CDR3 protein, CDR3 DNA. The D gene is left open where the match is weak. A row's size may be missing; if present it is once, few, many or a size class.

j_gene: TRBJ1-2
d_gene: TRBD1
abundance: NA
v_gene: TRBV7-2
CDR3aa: CASSLTRRGQGESNYGYTF
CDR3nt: TGTGCCAGCAGCTTGACTCGCCGGGGACAGGGAGAAAGTAACTATGGCTACACCTTC

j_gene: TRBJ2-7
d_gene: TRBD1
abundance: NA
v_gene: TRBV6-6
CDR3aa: CASSYDGTGSEQYF
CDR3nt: TGTGCCAGCAGTTACGACGGGACAGGCTCCGAGCAGTACTTC

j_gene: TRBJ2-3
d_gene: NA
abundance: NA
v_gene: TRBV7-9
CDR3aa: CASSPRIQGRSDTQYF
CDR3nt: TGTGCCAGCAGCCCCAGAATACAGGGTCGTTCAGATACGCAGTATTTT

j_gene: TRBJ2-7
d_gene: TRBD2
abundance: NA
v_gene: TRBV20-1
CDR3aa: CSARDWGGTSGGSSYEQYF
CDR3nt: TGCAGTGCTAGAGATTGGGGTGGGACTAGCGGGGGCAGCTCCTACGAGCAGTACTTC

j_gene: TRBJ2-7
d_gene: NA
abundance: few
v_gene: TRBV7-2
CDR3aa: CASSLQRGLGEQYF
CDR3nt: TGTGCCAGCAGCTTACAACGGGGATTGGGGGAGCAGTACTTC

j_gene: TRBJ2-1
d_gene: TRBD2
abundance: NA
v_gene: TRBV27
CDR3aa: CASSFTAGVHEQFF
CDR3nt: TGTGCCAGCAGTTTTACAGCGGGAGTACATGAGCAGTTCTTC

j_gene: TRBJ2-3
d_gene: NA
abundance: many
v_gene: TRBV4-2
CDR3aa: CASSQGDGASTDTQYF
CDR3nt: TGTGCCAGCAGCCAAGGTGACGGGGCTAGCACAGATACGCAGTATTTT

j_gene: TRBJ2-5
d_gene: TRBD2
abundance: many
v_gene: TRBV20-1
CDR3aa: CSARLAGAKIQETQYF
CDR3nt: TGCAGTGCTAGACTAGCGGGGGCCAAGATCCAAGAGACCCAGTACTTC

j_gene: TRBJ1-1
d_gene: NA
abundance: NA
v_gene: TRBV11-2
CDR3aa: CASSLDGGVQNTEAFF
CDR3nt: TGTGCCAGCAGCTTAGATGGAGGGGTCCAGAACACTGAAGCTTTCTTT

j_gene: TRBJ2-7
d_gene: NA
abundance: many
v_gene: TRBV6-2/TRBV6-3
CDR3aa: CASRTSIHEQYF
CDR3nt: TGTGCCAGCAGGACTAGTATCCACGAGCAGTACTTC

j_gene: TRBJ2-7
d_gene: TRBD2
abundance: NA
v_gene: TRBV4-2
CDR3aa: CASSQAHREGEQYF
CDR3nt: TGTGCCAGCAGCCAAGCGCACCGGGAGGGGGAGCAGTACTTC

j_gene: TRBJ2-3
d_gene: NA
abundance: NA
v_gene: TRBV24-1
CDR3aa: CATSDTSRVTQYF
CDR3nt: TGTGCCACCAGTGACACCTCTCGGGTTACGCAGTATTTT

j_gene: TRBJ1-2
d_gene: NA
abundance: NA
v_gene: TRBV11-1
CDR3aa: CASSGSLGGGDYGYTF
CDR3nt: TGTGCCAGCAGCGGATCCCTTGGTGGCGGAGACTATGGCTACACCTTC

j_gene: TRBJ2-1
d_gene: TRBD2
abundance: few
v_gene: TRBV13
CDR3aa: CASRSGGGYNEQFF
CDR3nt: TGTGCCAGCAGGAGCGGGGGGGGTTACAATGAGCAGTTCTTC

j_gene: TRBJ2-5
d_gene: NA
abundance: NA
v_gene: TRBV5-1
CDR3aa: CASSRSRLQGQETQYF
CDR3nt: TGCGCCAGCAGCCGCAGCCGGCTACAGGGCCAAGAGACCCAGTACTTC

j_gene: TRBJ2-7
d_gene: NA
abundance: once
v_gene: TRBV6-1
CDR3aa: CASSEYPGRQTSSYEQYF
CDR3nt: TGTGCCAGCAGTGAATACCCTGGGCGACAGACGAGCTCCTACGAGCAGTACTTC

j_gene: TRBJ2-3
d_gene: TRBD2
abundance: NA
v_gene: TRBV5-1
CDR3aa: CASSWGASGVSSTDTQYF
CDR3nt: TGCGCCAGCAGCTGGGGTGCTAGCGGGGTTTCTAGCACAGATACGCAGTATTTT

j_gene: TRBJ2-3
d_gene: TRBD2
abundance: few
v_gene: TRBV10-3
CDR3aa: CAIRIGAGGTDTQYF
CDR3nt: TGTGCCATCAGGATCGGAGCGGGAGGAACAGATACGCAGTATTTT

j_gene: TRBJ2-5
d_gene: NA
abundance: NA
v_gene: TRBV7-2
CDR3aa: CASSLAFGSTQQETQYF
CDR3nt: TGTGCCAGCAGCTTAGCTTTTGGTAGTACCCAGCAAGAGACCCAGTACTTC

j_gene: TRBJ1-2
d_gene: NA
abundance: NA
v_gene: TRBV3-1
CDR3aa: CASSQGIPGVAYGYTF
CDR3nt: TGTGCCAGCAGCCAAGGCATCCCAGGGGTGGCCTATGGCTACACCTTC

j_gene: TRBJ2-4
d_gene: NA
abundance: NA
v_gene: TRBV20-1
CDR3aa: CSARVAMGGRENIQYF
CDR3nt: TGCAGTGCTAGAGTGGCAATGGGTGGCAGGGAAAACATTCAGTACTTC

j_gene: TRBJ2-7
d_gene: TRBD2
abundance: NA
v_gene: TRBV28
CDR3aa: CASSQLLAGHYEQYF
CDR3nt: TGTGCCAGCAGTCAGCTACTAGCGGGTCACTACGAGCAGTACTTC

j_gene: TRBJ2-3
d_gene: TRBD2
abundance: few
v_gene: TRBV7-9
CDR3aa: CASSPGAAGGRTDTQYF
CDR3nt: TGTGCCAGCAGCCCCGGCGCAGCGGGAGGGCGGACAGATACGCAGTATTTT

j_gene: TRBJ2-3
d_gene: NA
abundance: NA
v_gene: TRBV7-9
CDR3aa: CASSDRTDNQPQYF
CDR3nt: TGTGCCAGCAGCGACAGGACAGACAATCAGCCCCAGTATTTT

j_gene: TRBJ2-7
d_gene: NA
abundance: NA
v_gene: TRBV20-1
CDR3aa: CSATGAEQTREQYF
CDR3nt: TGCAGTGCCACCGGGGCAGAACAAACCCGGGAGCAGTACTTC

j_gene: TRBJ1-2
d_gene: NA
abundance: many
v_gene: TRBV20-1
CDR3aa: CSAREPVASYGYTF
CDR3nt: TGCAGTGCTAGAGAACCCGTGGCAAGCTATGGCTACACCTTC

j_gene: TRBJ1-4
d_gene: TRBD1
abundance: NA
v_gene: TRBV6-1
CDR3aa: CASSGYHGQGNEKLFF
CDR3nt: TGTGCCAGCAGTGGCTATCATGGACAGGGGAATGAAAAACTGTTTTTT

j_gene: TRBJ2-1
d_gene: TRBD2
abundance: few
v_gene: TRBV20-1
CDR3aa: CSARPPTSGRAEEQFF
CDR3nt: TGCAGTGCTAGACCCCCCACTAGCGGGAGGGCGGAGGAGCAGTTCTTC

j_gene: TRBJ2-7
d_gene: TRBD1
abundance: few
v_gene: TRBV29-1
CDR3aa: CSVVQDRGREQYF
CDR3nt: TGCAGCGTTGTCCAGGACAGGGGGCGCGAGCAGTACTTC